The T cell receptor (beta chain) described here comes from a study of vaccination and CD4 T cells after COVID-19. The overall study: Two of the convalescents were Hispanic, and the group consisted of six males and four females. At a median around 100 days (range 35 to 161) after diagnosis, post-COVID samples were drawn.

This clonotype was seen a few times. Its antigen is not identified. The treatment: roughly ten-day PBMC culture with coronavirus spike peptide pools or control peptides (ViraFEST assay). Under the ViraFEST approach, antigen-specific T cells were expanded with peptide pools and TCRs subsequently sequenced. An Oncomine TCR Beta short-read assay was used to sequence the DNA from cultured CD4+ T cells. Cultured CD4+ T cells yielded the extracted genomic DNA. Each CDR3 protein gets one entry after TCRdb re-called the PCR reads with MiXCR. The data show 10,000 to 11,000 distinct CDR3 sequences, approximately 63% seen once. Trimming pared 5 bases from V and 1 base from J, leaving 14 bases between. Germline V gives CDR1 SEHNR, CDR2 FQNEAQ (reference sequence). The length of the CDR3 is 15 residues.

The receptor comes from a human donor who had recovered from COVID-19. The chain recombines TRBV7-9 with TRBJ2-5; the D call may be TRBD1 or TRBD2 (5 bases each). Sequencing was performed on CD4+ T cells from blood, cultured in vitro. The DNA for the CDR3 is TGTGCCAGCAGCCCCCCTGGGGCGGGCCAAGAGACCCAGTACTTC. Its translation: CASSPPGAGQETQYF.